This passage covers 17 T cell receptor beta chains from one sample sequenced in a study of blood T cell repertoires in COVID-19. Profiling relied on immunoSEQ multiplex PCR, and the TCRdb table lists in-frame clones only, not all of them. The sample lists roughly 100,000 clones; around 73% were seen once. The sequenced sample consisted of peripheral blood. The receptors were sampled from a man aged 55-75 years with active or convalescent COVID-19.

The chain uses TRBV5-1 and TRBJ1-1; 7 bases agree with TRBD1. V lost 8 bases to trimming and J lost 0 bases; unmatched junction nucleotides: 10. The CDR3 runs to 15 residues. The germline gives CDR1 SGHRS, CDR2 YFSETQ. CDR3 region: CASTQGGFMNTEAFF. The CDR3 DNA sequence: TGCGCCAGTACCCAGGGGGGATTTATGAACACTGAAGCTTTCTTT.

The V gene is TRBV28, the J gene TRBJ2-7; 13 bases line up with TRBD2. Losses at the gene ends were 5 bases for V and 2 bases for J; bases not matched to a gene: 3. The CDR3 is 15 amino acids. The V gene's germline CDR1 is MDHEN and CDR2 SYDVKM. The CDR3 loop reads CASSPGTSGTYEQYV. The DNA of the CDR3 is TGTGCCAGCAGTCCCGGGACTAGCGGGACCTACGAGCAGTACGTC.

The chain links TRBV27 to TRBJ2-2; possibly TRBD2 for D (5 bases). Trimming took 6 bases from V and 1 from J, leaving 9 bases between them. CDR1 MNHEY and CDR2 SMNVEV come from the germline V gene (reference sequence). CDR3 length: 14 amino acids. The CDR3 bases are TGTGCCAGCAGAGGGAGAGTGAACACCGGGGAGCTGTTTTTT. As protein: CASRGRVNTGELFF.

The chain recombines TRBV29-1 with TRBJ2-7; 7 bases are shared with TRBD2. The trim removed 4 bases at V and 6 bases at J, leaving 6 bases unmatched. This CDR3 has 12 residues. The germline CDR1 and CDR2 sequences are SQVTM and ANQGSEA. This CDR3 reads CSVAVAGFEQYF. The CDR3 region has the DNA TGCAGCGTTGCAGTAGCGGGTTTCGAGCAGTACTTC.

The genes are TRBV11-2 and TRBJ2-5; a weak D match, TRBD1 (6 bases). V lost 6 bases to trimming and J lost 6 bases, with 20 bases between them. Looked up from germline, CDR1 is SGHAT and CDR2 is FQNNGV. The CDR3 contains 15 residues. The CDR3 nucleotides read TGTGCCAGCAGTAATACCAGGGGTTCGGTGAAGACCCAGTACTTC. Translation: CASSNTRGSVKTQYF.

The chain links TRBV27 to TRBJ2-1, with TRBD2 matching 10 bases. The CDR3 runs to 15 residues. The germline CDR1 and CDR2 sequences are MNHEY and SMNVEV (reference sequence). V was clipped by 3 bases and J by 9 bases; unmatched bases: 8. The CDR3 DNA follows: TGTGCCAGCAGTTTGGTCCTAGCGGGGGTATTTGAGCAGTTCTTC. It codes for CASSLVLAGVFEQFF.

The V and J genes are TRBV27 and TRBJ2-1; D is perhaps TRBD2 (6 bases). CDR1 MNHEY and CDR2 SMNVEV come from the germline V gene (reference sequence). V dropped 4 bases and J dropped 0 bases, with 10 bases sitting between them. CDR3 length: 15 residues. CDR3 DNA sequence: TGTGCCAGCAGTTATAGCGGAGGCTCCTACAATGAGCAGTTCTTC. It is translated as CASSYSGGSYNEQFF.

J is TRBJ2-1 and V is TRBV5-6; 8 bases map to TRBD1. This CDR3 is built from 18 residues. The V segment lost 4 bases and the J segment 5 bases; nucleotides outside the gene matches: 17. Looked up from germline, CDR1 is SGHDT and CDR2 is YYEEEE. The DNA of the CDR3 is TGTGCCAGCAGCCCCCCAGTTGTCAGGGGGCGAGGACACAATGAGCAGTTCTTC. Translating it yields CASSPPVVRGRGHNEQFF.

The chain combines TRBV27 with TRBJ2-4; 9 nucleotides align to TRBD1. CDR1 and CDR2 (germline): MNHEY, SMNVEV (reference sequence). The V segment lost 5 bases and the J segment 0 bases; nucleotides outside the gene matches: 5. This CDR3 comprises 16 residues. CDR3 in amino acids: CASSPLTGGAKNIQYF. The CDR3 DNA reads TGTGCCAGCAGTCCACTGACAGGGGGAGCCAAAAACATTCAGTACTTC.

Note on this clone: This CDR3 is also generated by other DNA sequences in the sample. The gene calls are TRBV11-2 and TRBJ2-7; D is perhaps TRBD1 (6 bases). Per germline, CDR1 SGHAT and CDR2 FQNNGV. V was clipped by 5 bases and J by 1 base, with 9 bases between them. CDR3 length: 13 residues. DNA of the CDR3: TGTGCCAGCAGCCCGGGACAATCCTACGAGCAGTACTTC. Its protein is CASSPGQSYEQYF.

The rearrangement joins TRBV4-1 to TRBJ2-1; the match to TRBD2 covers 11 bases. The CDR3 sequence is 19 residues long. Losses at the gene ends were 5 bases for V and 2 bases for J; bases not matched to a gene: 14. Germline CDR1 reads MGHRA; CDR2 reads YSYEKL. CDR3 region: CASSKSATSGTSTYNEQFF. CDR3 DNA: TGCGCCAGCAGCAAAAGCGCGACTAGCGGGACAAGTACCTACAATGAGCAGTTCTTC.

The genes are TRBV7-9 and TRBJ1-1; D is undetermined. V dropped 5 bases and J dropped 11 bases, with 27 bases sitting between them. Germline V gene sequence: CDR1 SEHNR, CDR2 FQNEAQ (reference sequence). The CDR3 covers 16 residues. In DNA, the CDR3 is TGTGCCAGCAGCCTTCAGGAGTTGGATAGCGGGCCCGGGGCTTTCTTT. Encoded protein: CASSLQELDSGPGAFF.

This clone appeared a few times. The J gene is TRBJ2-2, the V gene TRBV10-1; tentative D call: TRBD2 (6 bases). Germline V gene lookup returns CDR1 WNHNN and CDR2 SYGVQD (reference sequence). The CDR3 consists of 16 residues. V was cut by 0 bases and J by 1 base, with 9 bases left in between. CDR3: CASSESLSGNTGELFF. The DNA of the CDR3 is TGCGCCAGCAGTGAGTCGCTTAGCGGGAACACCGGGGAGCTGTTTTTT.

The rearrangement links TRBV19 to TRBJ1-1; TRBD1 matches 7 bases. The CDR3 is 13 residues long. Germline CDR1 reads LNHDA; CDR2 reads SQIVND (reference sequence). Trimming took 7 bases from V and 0 from J; bases not matched to a gene: 2. The CDR3 sequence is CASKGAMNTEAFF. For the CDR3, the DNA is TGTGCCAGTAAGGGGGCAATGAACACTGAAGCTTTCTTT.

This clone was detected a few times. The chain links TRBV12-3 or TRBV12-4 to TRBJ2-7, with a possible D match to TRBD1 (5 bases). The CDR3 loop spans 13 amino acids. Trimming pared 2 bases from V and 2 bases from J, leaving 7 bases between. Written as DNA, the CDR3 is TGTGCCAGCAGTTTAAGGACAACCTACGAGCAGTACTTC. It specifies CASSLRTTYEQYF.

This chain uses TRBV5-1 with TRBJ2-6; TRBD1 is a possible D gene (6 bases). Trimming removed 4 bases from V and 1 base from J, with 12 bases in between. From germline, CDR1 is SGHRS and CDR2 YFSETQ. This CDR3 has 16 amino acids. CDR3: CASSETGFSGANVLTF. CDR3 in DNA: TGCGCCAGCAGCGAAACAGGGTTTTCTGGGGCCAACGTCCTGACTTTC.

The chain uses TRBV24-1 and TRBJ2-2, with D possibly TRBD1 on 5 matching bases. V lost 7 bases, J lost 0 bases, and 20 bases lay in between. CDR1 is KGHDR and CDR2 is SFDVKD in the germline V gene. CDR3 length: 18 residues. CDR3 bases: TGTGCCACCAGGTCACCTCCTGGGGCAACGGCGAACACCGGGGAGCTGTTTTTT. This translates into CATRSPPGATANTGELFF.